This TCR beta chain was recorded in a study of blood T cell repertoires in COVID-19. At the level of the study: The origin of the acute and convalescent COVID-19 samples was the United States, Italy and Spain.

Sequenced by immunoSEQ multiplex PCR; TCRdb stores in-frame clones only, minus some. The top ten hold around 20% of the sample, which has about 70,000 clones, roughly 87% seen once. V lost 4 bases and J lost 5; bases outside the gene matches: 7. This CDR3 spans 15 amino acids. CDR1 SGHDN and CDR2 FVKESK come from the germline V gene. This sequence joins TRBV14 and TRBJ1-2; 10 nucleotides agree with TRBD1. Sequenced: peripheral blood. This TCR was recovered from an elderly woman with acute or convalescent COVID-19. The CDR3 protein is CASSPDRGGSYGYTF. The CDR3 region has the DNA TGTGCCAGCAGCCCGGACAGGGGGGGATCGTATGGCTACACCTTC.